This TCR beta chain was observed in a study of T cell responses to AZD1222 COVID-19 vaccine. Study-level points and caveats: Females outnumbered males among donors, who were mostly white British; clonal diversity was possibly underestimated. CD4 TCRs covered the whole spike, strongest at regions 160-218 and 743-854. Spike-specific TCR breadth and depth were elevated following two AZD1222 doses.

On this clone itself: The antigen is not known.

Profiled with immunoSEQ multiplex PCR; TCRdb holds only in-frame clones, not every one. Among 100,000 to 150,000 clones listed, about 92% were seen once. The germline V gene encodes CDR1 SGHDT and CDR2 YYEEEE. The ends were cut back, 1 base at V and 5 bases at J, with 12 bases in the middle. There are 14 residues in the CDR3. The chain has TRBV5-6 and TRBJ1-2, with D tentatively TRBD1 (6 bases). This receptor was identified in an adult in good health. The sample consisted of peripheral blood, taken on day 0 of AZD1222 vaccination. Written as DNA, the CDR3 is TGTGCCAGCAGCTTGAGGGGGGAAGCTTATGGCTACACCTTC. This codes for CASSLRGEAYGYTF.